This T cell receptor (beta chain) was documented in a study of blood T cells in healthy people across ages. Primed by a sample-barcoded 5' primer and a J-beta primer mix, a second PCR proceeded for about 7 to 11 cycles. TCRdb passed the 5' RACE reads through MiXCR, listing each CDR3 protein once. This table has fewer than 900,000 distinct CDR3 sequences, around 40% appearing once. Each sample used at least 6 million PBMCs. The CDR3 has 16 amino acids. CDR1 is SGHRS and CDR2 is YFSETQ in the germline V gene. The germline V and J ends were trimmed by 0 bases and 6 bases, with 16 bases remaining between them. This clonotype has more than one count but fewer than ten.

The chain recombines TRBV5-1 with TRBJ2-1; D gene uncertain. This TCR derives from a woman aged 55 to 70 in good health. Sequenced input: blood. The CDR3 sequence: CASSLAGFPPGNEQFF. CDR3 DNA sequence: TGCGCCAGCAGCTTGGCCGGTTTCCCCCCAGGCAATGAGCAGTTCTTC.